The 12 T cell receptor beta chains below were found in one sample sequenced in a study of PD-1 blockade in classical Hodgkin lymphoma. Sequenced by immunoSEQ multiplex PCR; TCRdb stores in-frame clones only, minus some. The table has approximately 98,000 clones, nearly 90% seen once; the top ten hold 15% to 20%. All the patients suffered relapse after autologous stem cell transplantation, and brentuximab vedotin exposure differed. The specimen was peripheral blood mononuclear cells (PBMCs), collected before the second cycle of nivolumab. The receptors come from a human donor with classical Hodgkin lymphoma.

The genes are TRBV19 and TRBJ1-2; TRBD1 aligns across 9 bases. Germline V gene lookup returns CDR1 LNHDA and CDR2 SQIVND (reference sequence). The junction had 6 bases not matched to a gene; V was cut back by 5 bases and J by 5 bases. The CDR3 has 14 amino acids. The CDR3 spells CASSPGQGLYGYTF. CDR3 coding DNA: TGTGCCAGTAGTCCGGGACAGGGACTATATGGCTACACCTTC. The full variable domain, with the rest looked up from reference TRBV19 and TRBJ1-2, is DGGITQSPKYLFRKEGQNVTLSCEQNLNHDAMYWYRQDPGQGLRLIYYSQIVNDFQKGDIAEGYSVSREKKESFPLTVTSAQKNPTAFYLCASSPGQGLYGYTFGSGTRLTVV.

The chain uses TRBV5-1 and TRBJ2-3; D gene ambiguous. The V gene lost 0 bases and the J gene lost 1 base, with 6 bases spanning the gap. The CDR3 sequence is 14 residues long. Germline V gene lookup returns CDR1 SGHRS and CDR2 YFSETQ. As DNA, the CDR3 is TGCGCCAGCAGCTTGGTAGTAGGCACAGATACGCAGTATTTT. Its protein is CASSLVVGTDTQYF. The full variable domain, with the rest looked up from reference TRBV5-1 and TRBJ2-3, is KAGVTQTPRYLIKTRGQQVTLSCSPISGHRSVSWYQQTPGQGLQFLFEYFSETQRNKGNFPGRFSGRQFSNSRSEMNVSTLELGDSALYLCASSLVVGTDTQYFGPGTRLTVL.

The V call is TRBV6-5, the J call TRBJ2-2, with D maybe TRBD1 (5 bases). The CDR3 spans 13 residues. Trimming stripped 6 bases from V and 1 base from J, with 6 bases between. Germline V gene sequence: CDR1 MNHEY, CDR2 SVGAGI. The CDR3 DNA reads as TGTGCCAGCAGAACAGGGAACACCGGGGAGCTGTTTTTT. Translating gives CASRTGNTGELFF.

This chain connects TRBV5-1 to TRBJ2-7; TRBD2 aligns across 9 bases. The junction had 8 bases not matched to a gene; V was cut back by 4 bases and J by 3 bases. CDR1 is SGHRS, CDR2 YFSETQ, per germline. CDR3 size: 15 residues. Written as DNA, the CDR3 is TGCGCCAGCAGCCCACTAGCGGGTGGTATCTACGAGCAGTACTTC. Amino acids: CASSPLAGGIYEQYF.

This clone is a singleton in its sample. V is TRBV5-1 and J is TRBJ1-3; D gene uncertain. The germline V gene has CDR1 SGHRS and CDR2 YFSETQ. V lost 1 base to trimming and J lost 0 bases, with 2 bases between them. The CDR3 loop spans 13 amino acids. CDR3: CASSLISGNTIYF. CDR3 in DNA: TGCGCCAGCAGCTTGATCTCTGGAAACACCATATATTTT.

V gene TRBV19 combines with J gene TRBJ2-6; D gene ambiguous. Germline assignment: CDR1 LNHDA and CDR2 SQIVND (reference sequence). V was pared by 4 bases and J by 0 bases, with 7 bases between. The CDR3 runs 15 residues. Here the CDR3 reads CASSTPGSGANVLTF. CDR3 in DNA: TGTGCCAGTAGTACCCCTGGCTCTGGGGCCAACGTCCTGACTTTC.

CDR3: CASSSTVHSSDEQYF. The CDR3 region has the DNA TGTGCCAGCTCGTCGACGGTCCACTCAAGCGACGAGCAGTACTTC. V usage is TRBV18 and J usage is TRBJ2-7, with D unresolved. This CDR3 contains 15 residues. V dropped 6 bases and J dropped 5 bases, with 20 bases sitting between them. Looked up from germline, CDR1 is KGHSH and CDR2 is LQKENI.

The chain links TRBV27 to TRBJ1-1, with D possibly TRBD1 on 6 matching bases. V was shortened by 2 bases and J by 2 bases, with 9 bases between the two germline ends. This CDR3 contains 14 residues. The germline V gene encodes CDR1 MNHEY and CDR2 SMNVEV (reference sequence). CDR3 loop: CASSLGDINTEAFF. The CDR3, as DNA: TGTGCCAGCAGTTTAGGGGACATAAACACTGAAGCTTTCTTT.

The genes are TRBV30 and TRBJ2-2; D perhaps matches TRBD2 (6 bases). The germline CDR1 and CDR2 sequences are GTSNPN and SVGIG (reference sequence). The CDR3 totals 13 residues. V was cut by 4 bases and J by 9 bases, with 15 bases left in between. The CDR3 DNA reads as TGTGCCTGGACTACTAGCTTAAGATGGGAGCTGTTTTTT. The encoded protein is CAWTTSLRWELFF.

CDR3 loop: CSGRDGRTEAFF. The CDR3 DNA follows: TGCAGCGGAAGGGATGGTAGGACTGAAGCTTTCTTT. V and J are TRBV29-1 and TRBJ1-1, with unresolved D. The germline V and J ends were trimmed by 7 bases and 5 bases, with 14 bases remaining between them. This CDR3 is 12 amino acids long. Germline V gene sequence: CDR1 SQVTM, CDR2 ANQGSEA.

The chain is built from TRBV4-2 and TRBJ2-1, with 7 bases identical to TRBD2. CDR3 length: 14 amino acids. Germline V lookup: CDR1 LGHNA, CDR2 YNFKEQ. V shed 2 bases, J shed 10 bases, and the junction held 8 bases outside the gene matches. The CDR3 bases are TGTGCCAGCAGCCAACACATTGCGGGACTAGAGCAGTTCTTC. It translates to CASSQHIAGLEQFF.

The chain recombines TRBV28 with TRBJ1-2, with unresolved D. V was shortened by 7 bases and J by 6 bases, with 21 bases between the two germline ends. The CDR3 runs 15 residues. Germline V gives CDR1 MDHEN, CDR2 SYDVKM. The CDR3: CASTRQLPRRDGYTF. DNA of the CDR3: TGTGCCAGCACCCGACAATTACCCCGAAGGGATGGCTACACCTTC.